The 19 T cell receptor beta chains reported below all come from one sample, sequenced in a study of blood T cell repertoires in COVID-19. Method: immunoSEQ multiplex PCR; TCRdb's copy keeps in-frame clones and lacks some. The sample yields under 250,000 clones, 90% seen once. What was sequenced was peripheral blood. The receptors here all came from a man younger than 40 with COVID-19, enrolled during active disease.

The chain employs TRBV18 and TRBJ2-1; 7 positions agree with TRBD1. CDR3 length: 15 amino acids. V trimming: 2 bases; J trimming: 3 bases; junction bases outside the gene matches: 4. The germline V gene encodes CDR1 KGHSH and CDR2 LQKENI. The CDR3 sequence is CASSPSRQGYNEQFF. CDR3 DNA: TGTGCCAGCTCACCATCTAGACAGGGCTACAATGAGCAGTTCTTC.

The chain is built from TRBV18 and TRBJ2-7, with 10 bases matching TRBD1. With V trimmed by 8 bases and J by 4 bases, 2 bases remained unmatched. The length of the CDR3 is 12 residues. CDR1 is KGHSH and CDR2 is LQKENI in the germline V gene. The CDR3 loop is CASGGQGYEQYF. The CDR3 region has the DNA TGTGCCAGCGGGGGACAGGGGTACGAGCAGTACTTC.

This clone was observed a single time. This rearrangement joins TRBV6-5 to TRBJ1-3, with D possibly TRBD1 on 6 matching bases. CDR3 length equals 15 residues. Germline V gene sequence: CDR1 MNHEY, CDR2 SVGAGI. V dropped 5 bases and J dropped 0 bases, with 11 bases sitting between them. The CDR3 region has the DNA TGTGCCAGCAGTCCGGACAGAACCTCTGGAAACACCATATATTTT. Translating gives CASSPDRTSGNTIYF.

J is TRBJ2-2 and V is TRBV18; 9 bases fit TRBD1. CDR1 KGHSH and CDR2 LQKENI come from the germline V gene. This CDR3 is 16 amino acids long. Germline trimming cut 0 bases from V and 7 bases from J; bases unmatched to any gene: 6. CDR3 region: CASSPPRTGAGGELFF. Here the CDR3 DNA reads TGTGCCAGCTCACCACCCCGGACAGGGGCCGGCGGGGAGCTGTTTTTT.

V is TRBV4-1 and J is TRBJ2-6; D remains unclear. The V gene lost 1 base and the J gene lost 1 base, with 8 bases spanning the gap. Germline V CDR1 and CDR2: MGHRA, YSYEKL. This CDR3 spans 16 amino acids. The CDR3 nucleotides read TGCGCCAGCAGCCAAGTACGCGAGTCTGGGGCCAACGTCCTGACTTTC. It yields the protein CASSQVRESGANVLTF.

The gene calls are TRBV15 and TRBJ2-5, with D possibly being TRBD2 (6 bases). V lost 1 base and J lost 0, with 9 bases in between. Germline CDR1 LNHNV, CDR2 YYDKDF (reference sequence). This CDR3 spans 15 amino acids. The CDR3, as DNA: TGTGCCACCAGCAGAGGGGAGGCGTACCAAGAGACCCAGTACTTC. Translating gives CATSRGEAYQETQYF. The full variable domain, its missing parts supplied by reference TRBV15 and TRBJ2-5, is DAMVIQNPRYQVTQFGKPVTLSCSQTLNHNVMYWYQQKSSQAPKLLFHYYDKDFNNEADTPDNFQSRRPNTSFCFLDIRSPGLGDTAMYLCATSRGEAYQETQYFGPGTRLLVL.

The chain links TRBV7-2 to TRBJ2-5; weak D call: TRBD1 (7 bases). This CDR3 comprises 16 residues. Trimming took off 1 base at V and 8 bases at J, with 20 bases between the two ends. Germline V gives CDR1 SGHTA, CDR2 FQGNSA. Written as DNA, the CDR3 is TGTGCCAGCAGCTTAGTCGGAGGGGGCGGTAAGAATACCCAGTACTTC. It yields the protein CASSLVGGGGKNTQYF. The full variable domain, completed using reference TRBV7-2 and TRBJ2-5, is GAGVSQSPSNKVTEKGKDVELRCDPISGHTALYWYRQSLGQGLEFLIYFQGNSAPDKSGLPSDRFSAERTGGSVSTLTIQRTQQEDSAVYLCASSLVGGGGKNTQYFGPGTRLLVL.

The rearrangement joins TRBV25-1 to TRBJ2-1; the D gene is possibly TRBD1 (6 bases). CDR1 and CDR2 from the germline V gene are MGHDK and SYGVNS. This CDR3 has 13 amino acids. The V and J ends lost 8 bases and 7 bases respectively, with 15 bases between them. CDR3 DNA sequence: TGTGCCAGCGAAACAGGGTGGAAGAATGAGCAGTTCTTC. Protein: CASETGWKNEQFF.

V is TRBV7-3 and J is TRBJ2-6, with TRBD1 matching 8 bases. The V and J ends lost 4 bases and 0 bases, in that order; junction bases with no gene match: 5. The CDR3 has 17 amino acids. Germline CDR1 reads SGHTA; CDR2 reads FQGTGA. This CDR3 reads CASSSAGTGSGANVLTF. The CDR3 nucleotides are TGTGCCAGCAGCTCCGCCGGGACAGGCTCTGGGGCCAACGTCCTGACTTTC.

The gene calls are TRBV5-1 and TRBJ2-3, with 7 bases lining up with TRBD1. The CDR3 consists of 16 residues. Trimming cost V 4 bases and J 0 bases; bases outside gene matches: 8. Germline CDR1 reads SGHRS; CDR2 reads YFSETQ. The CDR3 sequence: CASSLLTGRSTDTQYF. The CDR3 DNA sequence: TGCGCCAGCAGCCTGTTGACAGGGCGAAGCACAGATACGCAGTATTTT.

The chain combines TRBV7-3 with TRBJ2-1; TRBD2 aligns across 7 bases. The V gene end was trimmed by 0 bases and the J gene end by 0 bases; junction bases not matched to a gene: 5. This CDR3 comprises 17 residues. The germline V gene encodes CDR1 SGHTA and CDR2 FQGTGA. The CDR3 region has the DNA TGTGCCAGCAGCTTAACCCCACGGACTAGCTCCTACAATGAGCAGTTCTTC. Protein product: CASSLTPRTSSYNEQFF.

This clone occurred once. The gene calls are TRBV19 and TRBJ2-1, with D possibly matching TRBD2 (7 bases). V lost 10 bases to trimming and J lost 8 bases, with 21 bases between them. The CDR3 spans 14 residues. Germline CDR1 reads LNHDA; CDR2 reads SQIVND (reference sequence). The CDR3 loop is CATWGRGGIDEQFF. The CDR3, as DNA: TGTGCCACCTGGGGGAGGGGGGGCATCGATGAGCAGTTCTTC.

V is TRBV19 and J is TRBJ1-1; no clear D. The CDR3 is 15 residues long. Trimming shortened V by 1 base and J by 0 bases, and 9 bases separated the two germline ends. CDR1 and CDR2 (germline): LNHDA, SQIVND (reference sequence). The DNA of the CDR3 is TGTGCCAGTAGTATAGGGGCCAACCTGAACACTGAAGCTTTCTTT. Translated: CASSIGANLNTEAFF.

The chain links TRBV7-9 to TRBJ1-2; 10 nucleotides match TRBD1. Unmatched junction bases numbered 9, after V lost 0 bases and J lost 5 bases. CDR1 is SEHNR, CDR2 FQNEAQ, per germline (reference sequence). The CDR3 contains 17 residues. The CDR3 loop reads CASSLAYPGTGAYGYTF. The CDR3 region has the DNA TGTGCCAGCAGCTTAGCATATCCCGGGACAGGGGCATATGGCTACACCTTC.

The CDR3 DNA follows: TGTGCCAGCAGTTCCGGGACTACCCCAGATACGCAGTATTTT. It specifies CASSSGTTPDTQYF. The chain employs TRBV2 and TRBJ2-3, with TRBD2 identical over 7 bases. The V and J ends lost 5 bases and 4 bases, in that order; junction bases with no gene match: 6. CDR1 and CDR2 from the germline V gene are SNHLY and FYNNEI. The CDR3 has 14 residues.

The chain joins TRBV13 to TRBJ2-1, with TRBD2 as a possible D gene (6 bases). Trimming cost V 2 bases and J 6 bases, with 17 bases left between them. The CDR3 sequence is 16 residues long. Germline loops: CDR1 PRHDT, CDR2 FYEKMQ (reference sequence). CDR3 DNA: TGTGCCAGCAGCTTAAACCGGAGGGCATCGATCAATGAGCAGTTCTTC. This gives the protein CASSLNRRASINEQFF.

The V gene is TRBV5-5, the J gene TRBJ1-5; D is uncertain. CDR3 size: 14 residues. Germline values: CDR1 SGHKS, CDR2 YYEKEE (reference sequence). Trimming removed 0 bases from V and 3 bases from J, with 7 bases in between. The chain's CDR3 is CASSLGQNNQPQHF. CDR3 bases: TGTGCCAGCAGCTTGGGGCAGAACAATCAGCCCCAGCATTTT.

The chain carries TRBV9 and TRBJ2-6; 15 nucleotides match TRBD2. Germline trimming cut 4 bases from V and 0 bases from J; bases unmatched to any gene: 11. Germline V gene sequence: CDR1 SGDLS, CDR2 YYNGEE. The CDR3 contains 21 residues. DNA of the CDR3: TGTGCCAGCAGCTCGCCGGGACTAGCGGGGGGACCCTACTCTGGGGCCAACGTCCTGACTTTC. Protein product: CASSSPGLAGGPYSGANVLTF.

This chain uses TRBV5-5 with TRBJ1-2; no reliable D call. The CDR3 is made up of 13 amino acids. Germline V lookup: CDR1 SGHKS, CDR2 YYEKEE (reference sequence). Trimming took off 5 bases at V and 1 base at J, with 9 bases between the two ends. CDR3 in amino acids: CASSEQVNYGYTF. The CDR3 DNA follows: TGTGCCAGCAGTGAGCAGGTTAACTATGGCTACACCTTC.